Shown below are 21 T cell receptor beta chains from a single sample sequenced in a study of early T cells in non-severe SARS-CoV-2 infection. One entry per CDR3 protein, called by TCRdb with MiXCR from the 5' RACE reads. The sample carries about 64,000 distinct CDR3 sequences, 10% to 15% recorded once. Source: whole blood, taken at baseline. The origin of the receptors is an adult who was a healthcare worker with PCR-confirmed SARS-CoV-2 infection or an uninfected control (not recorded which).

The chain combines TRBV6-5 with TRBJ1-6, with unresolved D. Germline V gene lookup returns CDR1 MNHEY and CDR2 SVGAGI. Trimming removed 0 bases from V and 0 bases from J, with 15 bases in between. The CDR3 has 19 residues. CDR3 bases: TGTGCCAGCAGTTACTCAGATCGGCGGATTAGCTCCTATAATTCACCCCTCCACTTT. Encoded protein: CASSYSDRRISSYNSPLHF.

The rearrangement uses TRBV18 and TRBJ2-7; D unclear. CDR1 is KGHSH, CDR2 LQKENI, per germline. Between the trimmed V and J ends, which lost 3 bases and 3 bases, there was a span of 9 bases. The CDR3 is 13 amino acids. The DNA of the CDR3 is TGTGCCAGCTCACCCGCCGGCAGCTACGAGCAGTACTTC. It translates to CASSPAGSYEQYF. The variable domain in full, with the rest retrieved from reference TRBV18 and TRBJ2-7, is NAGVMQNPRHLVRRRGQEARLRCSPMKGHSHVYWYRQLPEEGLKFMVYLQKENIIDESGMPKERFSAEFPKEGPSILRIQQVVRGDSAAYFCASSPAGSYEQYFGPGTRLTVT.

In DNA form, the CDR3 reads TGCGCCAGCAGCCCGGGACAGGGGACCTATACCTCTAACTATGGCTACACCTTC. This sequence encodes CASSPGQGTYTSNYGYTF. The chain carries TRBV5-1 and TRBJ1-2, with TRBD1 matching over 10 bases. The CDR3 runs 18 residues. Germline lookup yields CDR1 SGHRS and CDR2 YFSETQ. V was pared by 4 bases and J by 0 bases, with 12 bases of the junction left unmatched.

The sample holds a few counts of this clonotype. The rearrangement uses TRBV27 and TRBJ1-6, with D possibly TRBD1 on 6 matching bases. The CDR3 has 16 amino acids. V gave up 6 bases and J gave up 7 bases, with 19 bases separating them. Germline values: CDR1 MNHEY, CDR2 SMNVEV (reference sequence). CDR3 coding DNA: TGTGCCAGCAGGATGAGCCCGGGGGCCATGAATTCACCCCTCCACTTT. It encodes CASRMSPGAMNSPLHF.

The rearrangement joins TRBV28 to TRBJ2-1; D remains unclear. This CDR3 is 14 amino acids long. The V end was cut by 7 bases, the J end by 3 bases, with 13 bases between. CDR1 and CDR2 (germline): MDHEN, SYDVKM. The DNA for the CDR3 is TGTGCCAGCACCAGACTGGAGAGCTACAATGAGCAGTTCTTC. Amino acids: CASTRLESYNEQFF.

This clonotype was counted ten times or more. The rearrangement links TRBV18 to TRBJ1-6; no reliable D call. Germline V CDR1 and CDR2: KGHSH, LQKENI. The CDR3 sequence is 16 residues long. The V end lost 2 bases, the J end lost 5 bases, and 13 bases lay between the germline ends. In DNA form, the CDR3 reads TGTGCCAGCTCACCATGGTCGGATCTTAATAATTCACCCCTCCACTTT. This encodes CASSPWSDLNNSPLHF.

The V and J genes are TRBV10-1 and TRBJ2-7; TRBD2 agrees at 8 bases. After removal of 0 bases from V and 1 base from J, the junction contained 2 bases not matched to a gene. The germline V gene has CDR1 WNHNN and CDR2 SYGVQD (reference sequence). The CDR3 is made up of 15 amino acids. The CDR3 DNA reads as TGCGCCAGCAGTGAGTCGTCTAGCGGGTCCTACGAGCAGTACTTC. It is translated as CASSESSSGSYEQYF.

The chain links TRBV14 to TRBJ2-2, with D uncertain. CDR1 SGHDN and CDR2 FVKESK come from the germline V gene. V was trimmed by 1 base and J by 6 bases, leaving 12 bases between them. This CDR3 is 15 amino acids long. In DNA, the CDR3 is TGTGCCAGCAGCCAAGCTCTCCCCGGGCCCGGGGAGCTGTTTTTT. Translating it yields CASSQALPGPGELFF.

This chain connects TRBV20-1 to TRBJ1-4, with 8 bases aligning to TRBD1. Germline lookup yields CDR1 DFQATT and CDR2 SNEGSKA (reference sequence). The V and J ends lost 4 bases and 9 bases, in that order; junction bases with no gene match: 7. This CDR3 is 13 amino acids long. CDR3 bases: TGCAGTGCTACGGACAGGGAACCAAAAAAACTGTTTTTT. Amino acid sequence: CSATDREPKKLFF.

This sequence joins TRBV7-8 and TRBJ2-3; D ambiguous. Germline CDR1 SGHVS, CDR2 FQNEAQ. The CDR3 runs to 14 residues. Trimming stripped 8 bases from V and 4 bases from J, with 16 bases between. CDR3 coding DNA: TGTGCCAGCGGCTCTCATCACGGGCCAGATACGCAGTATTTT. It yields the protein CASGSHHGPDTQYF.

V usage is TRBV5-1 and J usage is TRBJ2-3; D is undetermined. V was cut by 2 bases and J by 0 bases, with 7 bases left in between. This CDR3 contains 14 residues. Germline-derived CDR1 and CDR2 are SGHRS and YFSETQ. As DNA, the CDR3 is TGCGCCAGCAGCTTAATGGGAAGCACAGATACGCAGTATTTT. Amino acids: CASSLMGSTDTQYF.

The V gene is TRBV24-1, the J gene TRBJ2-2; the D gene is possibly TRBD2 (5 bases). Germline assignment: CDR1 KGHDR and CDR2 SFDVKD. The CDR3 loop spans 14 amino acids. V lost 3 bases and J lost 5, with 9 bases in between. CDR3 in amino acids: CATSDPKRTGELFF. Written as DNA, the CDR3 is TGTGCCACCAGTGATCCCAAGCGGACCGGGGAGCTGTTTTTT.

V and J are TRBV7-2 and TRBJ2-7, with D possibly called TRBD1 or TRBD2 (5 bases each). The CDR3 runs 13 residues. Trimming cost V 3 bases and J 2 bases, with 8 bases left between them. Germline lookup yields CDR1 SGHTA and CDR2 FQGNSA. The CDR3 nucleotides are TGTGCCAGCAGCTTTGGGGACGCCTACGAGCAGTACTTC. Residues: CASSFGDAYEQYF.

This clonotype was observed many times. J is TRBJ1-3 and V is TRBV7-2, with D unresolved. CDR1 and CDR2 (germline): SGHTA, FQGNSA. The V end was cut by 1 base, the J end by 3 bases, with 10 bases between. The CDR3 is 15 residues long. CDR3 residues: CASSLGQTGGNTIYF. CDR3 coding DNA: TGTGCCAGCAGCTTAGGGCAGACCGGTGGAAACACCATATATTTT.

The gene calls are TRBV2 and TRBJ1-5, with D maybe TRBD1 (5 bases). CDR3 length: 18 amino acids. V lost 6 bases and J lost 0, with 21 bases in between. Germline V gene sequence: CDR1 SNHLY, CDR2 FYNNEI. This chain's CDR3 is CASRPRDLGLYSNQPQHF. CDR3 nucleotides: TGTGCCAGCAGACCCCGGGACCTCGGACTTTATAGCAATCAGCCCCAGCATTTT.

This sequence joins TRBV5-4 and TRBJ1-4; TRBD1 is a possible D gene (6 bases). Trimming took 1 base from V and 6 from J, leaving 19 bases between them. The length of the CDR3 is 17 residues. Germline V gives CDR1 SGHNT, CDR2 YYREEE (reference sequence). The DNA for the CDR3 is TGTGCCAGCAGCTTGCAGTTGTTGGGGACATTCTATGAAAAACTGTTTTTT. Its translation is CASSLQLLGTFYEKLFF.

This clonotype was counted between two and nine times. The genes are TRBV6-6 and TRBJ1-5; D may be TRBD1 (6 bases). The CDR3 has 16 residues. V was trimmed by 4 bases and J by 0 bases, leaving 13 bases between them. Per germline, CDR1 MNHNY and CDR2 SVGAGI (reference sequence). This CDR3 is CASSFGQTYSNQPQHF. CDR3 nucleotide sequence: TGTGCCAGCAGTTTCGGACAGACTTATAGCAATCAGCCCCAGCATTTT.

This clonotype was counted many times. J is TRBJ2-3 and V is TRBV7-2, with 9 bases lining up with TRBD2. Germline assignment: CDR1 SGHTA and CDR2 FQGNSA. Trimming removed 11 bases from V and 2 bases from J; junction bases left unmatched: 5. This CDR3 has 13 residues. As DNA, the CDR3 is TGTGCCGGCGGGGGGGACTACACAGATACGCAGTATTTT. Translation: CAGGGDYTDTQYF.

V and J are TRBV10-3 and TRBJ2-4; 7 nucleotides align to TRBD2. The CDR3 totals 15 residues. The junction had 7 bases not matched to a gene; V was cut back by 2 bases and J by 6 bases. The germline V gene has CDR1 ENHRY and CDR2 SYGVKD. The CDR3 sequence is CAISETAVAGNIQYF. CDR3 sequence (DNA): TGTGCCATCAGTGAGACTGCAGTAGCGGGAAACATTCAGTACTTC.

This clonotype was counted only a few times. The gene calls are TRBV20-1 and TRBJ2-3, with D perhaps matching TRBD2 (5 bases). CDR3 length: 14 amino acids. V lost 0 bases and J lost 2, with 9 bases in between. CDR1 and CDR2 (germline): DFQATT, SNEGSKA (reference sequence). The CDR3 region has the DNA TGCAGTGCTAGAGACACTAGAGTCACAGATACGCAGTATTTT. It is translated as CSARDTRVTDTQYF.

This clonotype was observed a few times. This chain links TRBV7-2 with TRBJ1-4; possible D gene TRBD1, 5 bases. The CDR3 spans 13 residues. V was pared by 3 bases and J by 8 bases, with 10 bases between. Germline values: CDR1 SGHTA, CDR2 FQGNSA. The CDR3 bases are TGTGCCAGCAGCTTTGTGCAGGGCGAAAAACTGTTTTTT. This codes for CASSFVQGEKLFF.